This T cell receptor (beta chain) was obtained from a study of T cells in Graves' hyperthyroidism and ophthalmopathy. Amplified regions were TCR beta CDR3 sequences from RNA transcripts. A set of HTBI primers served as the primers for a first-round RT-PCR of the TCR CDR3. MiXCR, applied by TCRdb to the multiplex PCR reads, yields one record per CDR3 protein. Among approximately 330,000 distinct CDR3 sequences listed, roughly 20% were seen once. From germline, CDR1 is SGHRS and CDR2 YFSETQ. V was clipped by 4 bases and J by 8 bases; unmatched bases: 12. This CDR3 contains 15 residues. This clonotype was seen ten or more times.

Sequencing was carried out using blood. The TCR was taken from a woman in her forties or fifties with Graves' hyperthyroidism. The chain combines TRBV5-1 with TRBJ1-1; 9 bases align to TRBD1. CDR3 nucleotide sequence: TGCGCCAGCAGCGTTACAGGGGGCTCGGACTCAGAAGCTTTCTTT. Its translation is CASSVTGGSDSEAFF.